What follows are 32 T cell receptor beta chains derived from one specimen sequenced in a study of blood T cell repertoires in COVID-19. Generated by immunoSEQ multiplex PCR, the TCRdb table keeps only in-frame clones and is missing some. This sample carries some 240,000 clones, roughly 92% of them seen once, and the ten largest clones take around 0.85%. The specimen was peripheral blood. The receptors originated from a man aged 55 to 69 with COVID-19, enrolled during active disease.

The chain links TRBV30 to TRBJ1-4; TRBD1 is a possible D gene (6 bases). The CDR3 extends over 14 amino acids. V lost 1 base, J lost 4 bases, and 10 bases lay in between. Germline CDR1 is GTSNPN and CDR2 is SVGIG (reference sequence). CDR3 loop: CAWSATGGNEKLFF. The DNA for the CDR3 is TGTGCCTGGAGTGCGACAGGTGGTAATGAAAAACTGTTTTTT.

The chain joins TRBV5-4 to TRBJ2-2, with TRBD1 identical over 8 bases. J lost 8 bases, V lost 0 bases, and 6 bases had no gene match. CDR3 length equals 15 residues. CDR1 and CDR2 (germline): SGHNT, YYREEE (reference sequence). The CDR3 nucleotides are TGTGCCAGCAGCTTGGTGGCAGGGGGCGAAGGGGAGCTGTTTTTT. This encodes CASSLVAGGEGELFF.

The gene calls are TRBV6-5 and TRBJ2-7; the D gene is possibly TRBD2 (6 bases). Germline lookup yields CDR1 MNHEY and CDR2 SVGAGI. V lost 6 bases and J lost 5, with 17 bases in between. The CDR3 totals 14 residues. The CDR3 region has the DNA TGTGCCAGCAGCCACGAGGGGAGGCGTGACGAGCAGTACTTC. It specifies CASSHEGRRDEQYF.

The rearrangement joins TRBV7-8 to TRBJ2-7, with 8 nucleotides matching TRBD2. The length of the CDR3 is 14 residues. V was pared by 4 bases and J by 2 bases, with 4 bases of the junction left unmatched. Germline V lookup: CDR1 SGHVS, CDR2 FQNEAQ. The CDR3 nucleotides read TGTGCCAGCAGCTCCCCGGGGGGGGCCTACGAGCAGTACTTC. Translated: CASSSPGGAYEQYF.

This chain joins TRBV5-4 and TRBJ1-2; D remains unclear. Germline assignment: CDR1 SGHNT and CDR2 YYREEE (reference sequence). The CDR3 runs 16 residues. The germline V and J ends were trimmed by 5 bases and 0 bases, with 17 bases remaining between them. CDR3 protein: CASSHLRAGSNYGYTF. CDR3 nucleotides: TGTGCCAGCAGTCACCTACGCGCGGGCTCTAACTATGGCTACACCTTC.

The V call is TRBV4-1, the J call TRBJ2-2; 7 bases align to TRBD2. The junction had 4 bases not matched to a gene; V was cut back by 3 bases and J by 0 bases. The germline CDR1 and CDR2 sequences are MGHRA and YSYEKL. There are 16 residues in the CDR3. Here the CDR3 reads CASSHTLATNTGELFF. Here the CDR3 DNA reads TGCGCCAGCAGCCACACACTAGCGACGAACACCGGGGAGCTGTTTTTT.

This CDR3 is CAISESMRQGPNYGYTF. The DNA for the CDR3 is TGTGCCATCAGTGAGTCGATGCGGCAGGGGCCTAACTATGGCTACACCTTC. V usage is TRBV10-3 and J usage is TRBJ1-2, with D maybe TRBD1 (6 bases). The ends were cut back, 0 bases at V and 0 bases at J, with 14 bases in the middle. Per germline, CDR1 ENHRY and CDR2 SYGVKD. This CDR3 comprises 17 residues.

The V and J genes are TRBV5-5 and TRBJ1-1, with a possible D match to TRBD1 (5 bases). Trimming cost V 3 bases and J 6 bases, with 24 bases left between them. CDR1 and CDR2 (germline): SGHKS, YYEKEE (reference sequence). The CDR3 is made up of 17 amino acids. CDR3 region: CASSWWQVRGPVAEAFF. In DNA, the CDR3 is TGTGCCAGCAGCTGGTGGCAGGTGCGGGGACCTGTGGCTGAAGCTTTCTTT. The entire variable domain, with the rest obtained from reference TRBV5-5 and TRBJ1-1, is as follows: DAGVTQSPTHLIKTRGQQVTLRCSPISGHKSVSWYQQVLGQGPQFIFQYYEKEERGRGNFPDRFSARQFPNYSSELNVNALLLGDSALYLCASSWWQVRGPVAEAFFGQGTRLTVV.

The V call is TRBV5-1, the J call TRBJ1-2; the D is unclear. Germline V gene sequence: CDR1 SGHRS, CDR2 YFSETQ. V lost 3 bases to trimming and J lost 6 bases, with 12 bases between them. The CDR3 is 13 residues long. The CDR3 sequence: CASSSGRVHGYTF. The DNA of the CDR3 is TGCGCCAGCAGCTCTGGGAGGGTCCATGGCTACACCTTC.

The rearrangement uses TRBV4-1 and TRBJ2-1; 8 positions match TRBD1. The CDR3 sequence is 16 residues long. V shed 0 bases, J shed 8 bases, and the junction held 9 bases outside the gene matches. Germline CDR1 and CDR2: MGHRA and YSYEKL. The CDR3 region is CASSQEWQGARYEQFF. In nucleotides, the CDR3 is TGCGCCAGCAGCCAAGAATGGCAGGGGGCGCGGTATGAGCAGTTCTTC.

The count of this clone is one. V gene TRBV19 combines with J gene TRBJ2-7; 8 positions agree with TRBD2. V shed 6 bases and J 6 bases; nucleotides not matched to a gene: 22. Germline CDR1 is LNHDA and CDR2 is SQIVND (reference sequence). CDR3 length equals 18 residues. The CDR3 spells CASRSQRSRKLADCEQYF. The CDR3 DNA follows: TGTGCCAGTAGATCCCAACGCTCCAGAAAACTAGCGGACTGCGAGCAGTACTTC.

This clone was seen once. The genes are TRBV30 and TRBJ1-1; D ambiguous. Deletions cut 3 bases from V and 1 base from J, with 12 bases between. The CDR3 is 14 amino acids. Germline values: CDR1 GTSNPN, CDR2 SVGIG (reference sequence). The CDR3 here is CAWRRKARNTEAFF. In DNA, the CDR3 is TGTGCCTGGAGGAGGAAGGCCCGGAACACTGAAGCTTTCTTT.

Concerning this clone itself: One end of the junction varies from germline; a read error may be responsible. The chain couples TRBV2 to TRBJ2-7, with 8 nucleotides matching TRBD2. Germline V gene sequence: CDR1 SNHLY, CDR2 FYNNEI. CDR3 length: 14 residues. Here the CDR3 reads CATSNGRVGGEQYF. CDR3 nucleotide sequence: TGTGCCACCAGTAACGGGAGGGTAGGAGGTGAGCAGTACTTC. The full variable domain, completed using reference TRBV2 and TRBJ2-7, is EPEVTQTPSHQVTQMGQEVILRCVPISNHLYFYWYRQILGQKVEFLVSFYNNEISEKSEIFDDQFSVERPDGSNFTLKIRSTKLEDSAMYFCATSNGRVGGEQYFGPGTRLTVT.

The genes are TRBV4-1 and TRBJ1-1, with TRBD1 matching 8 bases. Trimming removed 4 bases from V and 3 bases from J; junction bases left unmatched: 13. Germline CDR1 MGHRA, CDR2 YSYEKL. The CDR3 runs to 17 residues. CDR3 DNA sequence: TGCGCCAGCAGCCGCCCCCCTCGGGGACAGGTATACACTGAAGCTTTCTTT. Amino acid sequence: CASSRPPRGQVYTEAFF.

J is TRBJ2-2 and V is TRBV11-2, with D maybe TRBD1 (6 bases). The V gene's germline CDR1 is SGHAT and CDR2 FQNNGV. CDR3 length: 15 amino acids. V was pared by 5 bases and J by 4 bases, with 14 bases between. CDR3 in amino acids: CASSRMRGSTGELFF. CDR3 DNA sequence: TGTGCCAGCAGCCGGATGAGGGGGAGCACCGGGGAGCTGTTTTTT.

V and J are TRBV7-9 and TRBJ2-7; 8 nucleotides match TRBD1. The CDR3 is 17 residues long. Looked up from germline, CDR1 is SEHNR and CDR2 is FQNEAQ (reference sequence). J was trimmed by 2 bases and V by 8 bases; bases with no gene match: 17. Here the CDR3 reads CASGGEARGRSTYEQYF. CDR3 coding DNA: TGTGCCAGCGGGGGAGAAGCCAGGGGGCGTTCAACCTACGAGCAGTACTTC.

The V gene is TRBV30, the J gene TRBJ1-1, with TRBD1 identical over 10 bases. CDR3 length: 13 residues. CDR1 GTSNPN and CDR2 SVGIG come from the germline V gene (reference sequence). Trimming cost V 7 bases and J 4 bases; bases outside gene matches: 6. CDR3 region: CASDGTGATEAFF. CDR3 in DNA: TGTGCCTCGGACGGGACAGGGGCCACTGAAGCTTTCTTT.

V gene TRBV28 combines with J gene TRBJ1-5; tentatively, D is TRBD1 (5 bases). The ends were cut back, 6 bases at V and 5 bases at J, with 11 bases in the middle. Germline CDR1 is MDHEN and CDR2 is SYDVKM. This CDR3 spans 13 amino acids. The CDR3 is CASRWGGDQPQHF. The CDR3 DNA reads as TGTGCCAGCAGGTGGGGGGGTGATCAGCCCCAGCATTTT.

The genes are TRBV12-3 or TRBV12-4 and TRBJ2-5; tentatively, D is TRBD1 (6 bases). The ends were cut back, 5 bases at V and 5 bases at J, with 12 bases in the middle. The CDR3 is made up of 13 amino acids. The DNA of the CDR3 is TGTGCCAGCAGTATAAACAGGGTGGAGACCCAGTACTTC. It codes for CASSINRVETQYF.

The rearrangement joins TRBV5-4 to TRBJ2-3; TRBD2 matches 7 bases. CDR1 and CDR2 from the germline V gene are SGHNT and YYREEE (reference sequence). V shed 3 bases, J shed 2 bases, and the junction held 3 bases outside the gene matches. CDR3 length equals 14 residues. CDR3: CASSWRGTTDTQYF. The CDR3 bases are TGTGCCAGCAGCTGGCGGGGGACCACAGATACGCAGTATTTT. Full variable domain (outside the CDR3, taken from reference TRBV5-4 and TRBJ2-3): ETGVTQSPTHLIKTRGQQVTLRCSSQSGHNTVSWYQQALGQGPQFIFQYYREEENGRGNFPPRFSGLQFPNYSSELNVNALELDDSALYLCASSWRGTTDTQYFGPGTRLTVL.

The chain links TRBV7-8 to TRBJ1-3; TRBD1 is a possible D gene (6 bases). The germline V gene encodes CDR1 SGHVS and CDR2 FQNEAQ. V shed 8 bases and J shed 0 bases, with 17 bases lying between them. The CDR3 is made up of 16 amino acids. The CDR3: CASRGGAVSSGNTIYF. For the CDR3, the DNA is TGTGCCAGCCGGGGGGGGGCAGTAAGCTCTGGAAACACCATATATTTT.

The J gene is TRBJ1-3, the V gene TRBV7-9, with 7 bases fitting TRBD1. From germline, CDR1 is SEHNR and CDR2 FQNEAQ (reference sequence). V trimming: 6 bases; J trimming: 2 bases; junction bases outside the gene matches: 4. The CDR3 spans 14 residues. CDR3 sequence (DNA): TGTGCCAGCAGTTCGCAGGGGGCTGGAAACACCATATATTTT. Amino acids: CASSSQGAGNTIYF. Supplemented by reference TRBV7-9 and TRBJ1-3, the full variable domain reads DTGVSQNPRHKITKRGQNVTFRCDPISEHNRLYWYRQTLGQGPEFLTYFQNEAQLEKSRLLSDRFSAERPKGSFSTLEIQRTEQGDSAMYLCASSSQGAGNTIYFGEGSWLTVV.

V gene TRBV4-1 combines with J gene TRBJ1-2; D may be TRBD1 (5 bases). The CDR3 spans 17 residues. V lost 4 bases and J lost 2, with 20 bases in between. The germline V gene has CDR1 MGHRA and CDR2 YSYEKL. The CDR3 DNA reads TGCGCCAGCAGCCCTGGGGGGAGCGGAGGAAAAAACTATGGCTACACCTTC. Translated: CASSPGGSGGKNYGYTF.

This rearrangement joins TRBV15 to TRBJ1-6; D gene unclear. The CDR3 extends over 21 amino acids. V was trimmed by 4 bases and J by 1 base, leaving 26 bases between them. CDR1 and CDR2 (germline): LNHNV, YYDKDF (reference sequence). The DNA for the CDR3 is TGTGCCACCAGCACGGCCTTTTCGAGGTTTCTTAAGGATTCCTATAATTCACCCCTCCACTTT. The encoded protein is CATSTAFSRFLKDSYNSPLHF.

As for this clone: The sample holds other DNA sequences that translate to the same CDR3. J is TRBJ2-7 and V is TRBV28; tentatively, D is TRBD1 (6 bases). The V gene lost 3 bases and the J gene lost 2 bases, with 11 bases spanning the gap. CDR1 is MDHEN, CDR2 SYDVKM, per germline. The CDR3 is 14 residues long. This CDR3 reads CASSFFAGAYEQYF. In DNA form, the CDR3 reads TGTGCCAGCAGTTTTTTTGCAGGGGCCTACGAGCAGTACTTC.

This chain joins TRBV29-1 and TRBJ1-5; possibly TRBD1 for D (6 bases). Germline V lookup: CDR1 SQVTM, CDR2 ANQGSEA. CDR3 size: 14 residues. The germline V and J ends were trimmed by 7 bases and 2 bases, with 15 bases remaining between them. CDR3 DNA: TGCAGCGCAGCACAGGGTATGGGCAATCAGCCCCAGCATTTT. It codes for CSAAQGMGNQPQHF. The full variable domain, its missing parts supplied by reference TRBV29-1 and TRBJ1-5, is SAVISQKPSRDICQRGTSLTIQCQVDSQVTMMFWYRQQPGQSLTLIATANQGSEATYESGFVIDKFPISRPNLTFSTLTVSNMSPEDSSIYLCSAAQGMGNQPQHFGDGTRLSIL.

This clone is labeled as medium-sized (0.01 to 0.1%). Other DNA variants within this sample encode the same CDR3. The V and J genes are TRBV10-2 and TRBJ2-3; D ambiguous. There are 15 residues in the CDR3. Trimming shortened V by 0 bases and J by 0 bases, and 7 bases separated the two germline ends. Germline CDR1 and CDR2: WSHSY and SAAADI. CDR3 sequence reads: CASSESPTSTDTQYF. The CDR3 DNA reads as TGCGCCAGCAGTGAGTCACCGACTAGCACAGATACGCAGTATTTT.

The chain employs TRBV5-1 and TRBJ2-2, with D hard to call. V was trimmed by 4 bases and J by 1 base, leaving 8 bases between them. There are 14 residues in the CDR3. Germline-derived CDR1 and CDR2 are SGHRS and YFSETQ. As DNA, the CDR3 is TGCGCCAGCAGCCCCCCAGGGAACACCGGGGAGCTGTTTTTT. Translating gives CASSPPGNTGELFF.

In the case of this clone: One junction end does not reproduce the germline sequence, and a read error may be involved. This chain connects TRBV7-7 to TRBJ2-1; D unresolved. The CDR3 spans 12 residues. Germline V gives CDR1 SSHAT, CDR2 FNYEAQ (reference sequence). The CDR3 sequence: CASSSRSGEQFF. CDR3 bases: TGTGCTAGCAGCTCACGGTCTGGTGAGCAGTTCTTC.

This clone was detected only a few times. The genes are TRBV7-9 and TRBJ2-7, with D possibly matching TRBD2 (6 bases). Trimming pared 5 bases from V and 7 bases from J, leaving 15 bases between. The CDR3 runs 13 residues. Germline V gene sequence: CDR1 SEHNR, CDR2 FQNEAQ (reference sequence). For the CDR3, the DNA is TGTGCCAGCAGCCCAGCAGCGGGTTGGGAGCAGTACTTC. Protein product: CASSPAAGWEQYF.

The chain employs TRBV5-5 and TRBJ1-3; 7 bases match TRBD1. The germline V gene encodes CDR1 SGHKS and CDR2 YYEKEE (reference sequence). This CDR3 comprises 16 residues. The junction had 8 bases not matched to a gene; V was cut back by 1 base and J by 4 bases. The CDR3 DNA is TGTGCCAGCAGCTTGTATAGCCAGGGGGTCGGAAACACCATATATTTT. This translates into CASSLYSQGVGNTIYF.

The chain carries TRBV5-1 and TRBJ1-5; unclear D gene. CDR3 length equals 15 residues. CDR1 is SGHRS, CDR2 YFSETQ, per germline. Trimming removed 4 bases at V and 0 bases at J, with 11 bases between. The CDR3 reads CASSPSGISNQPQHF. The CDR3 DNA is TGCGCCAGCAGCCCCTCGGGGATTAGCAATCAGCCCCAGCATTTT.